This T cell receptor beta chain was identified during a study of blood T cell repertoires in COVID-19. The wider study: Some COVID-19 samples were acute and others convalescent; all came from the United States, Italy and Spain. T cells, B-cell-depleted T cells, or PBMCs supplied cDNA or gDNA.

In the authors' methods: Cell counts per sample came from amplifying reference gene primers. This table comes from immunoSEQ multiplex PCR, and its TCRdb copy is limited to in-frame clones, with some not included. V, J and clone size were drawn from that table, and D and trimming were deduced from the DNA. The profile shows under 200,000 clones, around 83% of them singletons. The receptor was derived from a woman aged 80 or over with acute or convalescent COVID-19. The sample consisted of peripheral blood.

CDR3 bases: TGTGCCAGCAGCTTTACTAGCGGAGAGACCCAGTACTTC. As protein: CASSFTSGETQYF. The rearrangement uses TRBV7-8 and TRBJ2-5; the match to TRBD2 covers 8 bases. Looked up from germline, CDR1 is SGHVS and CDR2 is FQNEAQ. The CDR3 spans 13 residues. V trimming: 3 bases; J trimming: 4 bases; junction bases outside the gene matches: 1. Complete variable domain (other parts from reference TRBV7-8 and TRBJ2-5): GAGVSQSPRYKVAKRGQDVALRCDPISGHVSLFWYQQALGQGPEFLTYFQNEAQLDKSGLPSDRFFAERPEGSVSTLKIQRTQQEDSAVYLCASSFTSGETQYFGPGTRLLVL.